A selection of T cell receptor beta chains follows, all from one sample in a study of cytomegalovirus exposure and HLA in healthy donors. Produced via immunoSEQ multiplex PCR; TCRdb's table is partial and in-frame only. The table records about 160,000 clones, roughly 80% of them present only once. Sequenced material: PBMCs. These receptors originate from a woman aged 25-40 years in good health and CMV-seronegative. The CDR3 runs from the conserved cysteine through the conserved F or W. D genes are given only for firm matches. Rows give clone size only sometimes, using once, few, many, or a class for an expanded clone.

>-|TRBV18|TRBJ2-1|TRBD2
CASSPAGTSGHEQFF
TGTGCCAGCTCACCAGCCGGGACTAGCGGTCATGAGCAGTTCTTC
>-|TRBV5-1|TRBJ2-5|TRBD2
CASSLERGGETQYF
TGCGCCAGCAGCTTGGAGCGGGGTGGAGAGACCCAGTACTTC
>-|TRBV7-2|TRBJ2-7|-
CASRAVYEQYF
TGTGCCAGCAGGGCCGTCTACGAGCAGTACTTC
>once|TRBV10-3|TRBJ1-5|-
CAISHNPGGSNQPQHF
TGTGCCATCAGTCACAATCCGGGGGGAAGCAATCAGCCCCAGCATTTT
>-|TRBV9|TRBJ2-1|TRBD2
CASSVELADYNEQFF
TGTGCCAGCAGCGTAGAACTAGCGGACTACAATGAGCAGTTCTTC
>-|TRBV12-5|TRBJ1-2|TRBD1
CASGNTGGGIYGYTF
TGTGCTAGTGGTAACACAGGGGGCGGGATATATGGCTACACCTTC
>-|TRBV30|TRBJ1-2|-
CAWERPGDSYGYTF
TGTGCCTGGGAAAGACCGGGGGATTCCTATGGCTACACCTTC
>-|TRBV6-5|TRBJ1-3|TRBD1
CASRGGDRGADTIYF
TGTGCCAGCAGGGGGGGGGACAGGGGGGCTGATACCATATATTTT
>-|TRBV4-1|TRBJ1-2|TRBD1
CASSQDVDRNYGYTF
TGCGCCAGCAGCCAAGATGTGGACAGGAACTATGGCTACACCTTC
>-|TRBV10-3|TRBJ2-2|TRBD1
CAISGQGKGNTGELFF
TGTGCCATCAGTGGACAGGGAAAAGGGAACACCGGGGAGCTGTTTTTT
>-|TRBV2|TRBJ1-6|-
CASSGMTQSSYNSPLHF
TGTGCCAGCAGTGGAATGACACAGAGCTCCTATAATTCACCCCTCCACTTT
>-|TRBV5-1|TRBJ2-1|TRBD2
CASSLGRGGSLNEQFF
TGCGCCAGCAGCTTGGGTCGGGGGGGCAGCTTAAATGAGCAGTTCTTC
>-|TRBV4-1|TRBJ1-2|TRBD1
CASSWDRRLGGYTF
TGCGCCAGCAGTTGGGACAGGCGCCTAGGGGGCTACACCTTC
>-|TRBV2|TRBJ2-3|TRBD2
CASKGEGDTQYF
TGTGCCAGCAAAGGGGAGGGGGATACGCAGTATTTT
>-|TRBV5-1|TRBJ2-7|-
CASSLGTDYYEQYF
TGCGCCAGCAGCTTGGGGACAGATTACTACGAGCAGTACTTC
>few|TRBV7-2|TRBJ1-1|-
CASSPRQLNTEAFF
TGTGCCAGCAGCCCCCGACAGTTGAACACTGAAGCTTTCTTT
>-|TRBV5-1|TRBJ2-7|-
CASSLLQGGHEQYF
TGCGCCAGCAGCTTGTTACAGGGTGGCCACGAGCAGTACTTC
>-|TRBV6-1|TRBJ2-2|TRBD1
CASSGRQGLRNTGELFF
TGTGCCAGCAGTGGAAGACAGGGGCTCAGGAACACCGGGGAGCTGTTTTTT
>-|TRBV19|TRBJ1-1|-
CASSSGFDTEAFF
TGTGCCAGTAGTTCGGGGTTTGACACTGAAGCTTTCTTT
>few|TRBV19|TRBJ2-2|TRBD2
CATKGSSGGHTGELFF
TGTGCCACCAAAGGATCTAGCGGGGGCCACACCGGGGAGCTGTTTTTT
>-|TRBV28|TRBJ1-4|-
CASSPPPGATNEKLFF
TGTGCCAGCAGCCCCCCCCCAGGGGCAACTAATGAAAAACTGTTTTTT
>-|TRBV7-9|TRBJ2-7|TRBD1
CASSPVGQGAYEQYF
TGTGCCAGCAGCCCCGTGGGACAGGGGGCCTACGAGCAGTACTTC
>-|TRBV11-1|TRBJ2-2|-
CASSSYWRGVGTGELFF
TGTGCCAGCAGCTCCTACTGGCGCGGGGTGGGAACCGGGGAGCTGTTTTTT
>once|TRBV21-1|TRBJ1-6|-
CASSKRTRQGRVSPLHF
TGTGCCAGCAGCAAACGTACAAGACAGGGCAGGGTTTCACCCCTCCACTTT
>once|TRBV6-4|TRBJ1-2|-
CASSPGLGGYTF
TGTGCCAGCAGTCCGGGTCTCGGAGGCTACACCTTC